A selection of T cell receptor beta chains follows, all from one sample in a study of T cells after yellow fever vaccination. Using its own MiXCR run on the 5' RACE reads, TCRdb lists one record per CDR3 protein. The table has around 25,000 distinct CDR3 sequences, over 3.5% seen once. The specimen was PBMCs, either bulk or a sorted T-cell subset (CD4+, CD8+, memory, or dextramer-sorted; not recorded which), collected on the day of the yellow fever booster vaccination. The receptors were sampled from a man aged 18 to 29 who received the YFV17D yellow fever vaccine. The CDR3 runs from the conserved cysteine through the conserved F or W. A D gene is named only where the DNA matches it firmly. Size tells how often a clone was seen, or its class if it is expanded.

DNA: TGTGCCAGCAGCTTACACAGGGCAAGAAGCTACACCTTC; CDR3: CASSLHRARSYTF; V: TRBV5-6; size: many; J: TRBJ1-2; length: 13; D: -
DNA: TGTGCCAGCAGTTACTCGACAGGGGGCTACGAGCAGTACTTC; CDR3: CASSYSTGGYEQYF; V: TRBV6-2/TRBV6-3; size: medium-sized; J: TRBJ2-7; length: 14; D: TRBD1
DNA: TGTGCCATCAGTGGTACCGCAGGCTCTGGGGCCAACGTCCTGACTTTC; CDR3: CAISGTAGSGANVLTF; V: TRBV10-3; size: many; J: TRBJ2-6; length: 16; D: -
DNA: TGTGCCAGCAGCTTTAAAGGGGCTCCAGCTGAGACCCAGTACTTC; CDR3: CASSFKGAPAETQYF; V: TRBV7-2; size: many; J: TRBJ2-5; length: 15; D: -
DNA: TGTGCCACCAGCCGAGCTCCTAGTGGGGGTCAGCCCCAGCATTTT; CDR3: CATSRAPSGGQPQHF; V: TRBV15; size: many; J: TRBJ1-5; length: 15; D: -
DNA: TGTGCCACCTCCACCCGCCAGAACACTGAAGCTTTCTTT; CDR3: CATSTRQNTEAFF; V: TRBV7-9; size: many; J: TRBJ1-1; length: 13; D: -
DNA: TGCGCCAGCAGCCAAGATACTCAGGGGTATAATTCACCCCTCCACTTT; CDR3: CASSQDTQGYNSPLHF; V: TRBV4-3; size: many; J: TRBJ1-6; length: 16; D: -
DNA: TGTGCCAGCAGCGGGACAGGGGAGGGGACCCAGTACTTC; CDR3: CASSGTGEGTQYF; V: TRBV6-1; size: many; J: TRBJ2-5; length: 13; D: TRBD1
DNA: TGCGCCAGCAGCCAAACAGGGGGCTCTTACTATGGCTACACCTTC; CDR3: CASSQTGGSYYGYTF; V: TRBV5-1; size: many; J: TRBJ1-2; length: 15; D: TRBD1
DNA: TGCGCCAGCAGCCCCACCGATAAGTCCTACGAGCAGTACTTC; CDR3: CASSPTDKSYEQYF; V: TRBV4-3; size: many; J: TRBJ2-7; length: 14; D: -
DNA: TGCGCCAGCAGCGTATCAACAGCAGACTATGGCTACACCTTC; CDR3: CASSVSTADYGYTF; V: TRBV5-1; size: many; J: TRBJ1-2; length: 14; D: -